The next 8 T cell receptor beta chains were all read from a single sample in a study of post-analysis software for immune sequencing data. General study points: Four or five TRBV segments, TRBV5-6, TRBV5-1 and TRBV20-1 among them, were found more frequent in patients than controls.

cDNA libraries for TCR beta contained unique molecular identifiers. TCRdb fed the PCR reads into MiXCR, producing one record per CDR3 protein. The sample shows 820,000 or so distinct CDR3 sequences, about 57% of them seen only once. Their antigens are not known. The sample taken for sequencing was blood. These receptors were taken from a girl between 10 and 17 years old with multiple sclerosis.

This chain joins TRBV4-2 and TRBJ2-7; 7 bases line up with TRBD2. Trimming cost V 0 bases and J 3 bases; bases outside gene matches: 8. Germline V lookup: CDR1 LGHNA, CDR2 YNFKEQ. The CDR3 spans 16 residues. CDR3 sequence: CASSQDGGGGFYEQYF. In nucleotides, the CDR3 is TGTGCCAGCAGCCAAGATGGCGGGGGAGGGTTCTACGAGCAGTACTTC.

This clonotype was seen many times. The chain uses TRBV20-1 and TRBJ2-7; 7 nucleotides agree with TRBD1. Germline V gives CDR1 DFQATT, CDR2 SNEGSKA (reference sequence). The CDR3 contains 12 residues. Trimming took 3 bases from V and 1 from J; bases not matched to a gene: 0. The CDR3, as DNA: TGCAGTGCTAGGGGACAGTCCTACGAGCAGTACTTC. Translated: CSARGQSYEQYF.

There are a few counts of this clonotype. V and J are TRBV5-4 and TRBJ2-1; 10 bases align to TRBD1. This CDR3 region has 15 residues. The germline V gene encodes CDR1 SGHNT and CDR2 YYREEE (reference sequence). With V trimmed by 5 bases and J by 5 bases, 7 bases remained unmatched. The CDR3 is CASREWTGGNNEQFF. The CDR3 DNA is TGTGCCAGCAGAGAATGGACAGGGGGAAACAATGAGCAGTTCTTC.

The chain links TRBV7-2 to TRBJ1-2, with a weak D call TRBD1 (6 bases). In germline, CDR1 is SGHTA, CDR2 FQGNSA. The length of the CDR3 is 14 residues. Trimming took 3 bases from V and 8 from J, leaving 16 bases between them. The CDR3 protein is CASSFTGIRGGYTF. In DNA, the CDR3 is TGTGCCAGCAGCTTCACAGGGATCCGGGGAGGCTACACCTTC.

V is TRBV12-3 or TRBV12-4 and J is TRBJ1-5; D gene ambiguous. The CDR3 loop spans 12 amino acids. The ends were cut back, 6 bases at V and 4 bases at J, with 7 bases in the middle. DNA for the CDR3: TGTGCCAGCAGAGTGAGAAATCAGCCCCAGCATTTT. Residues: CASRVRNQPQHF.

The chain carries TRBV29-1 and TRBJ1-2; D may be TRBD1 (6 bases). The germline V gene encodes CDR1 SQVTM and CDR2 ANQGSEA. Trimming removed 4 bases at V and 4 bases at J, with 16 bases between. The CDR3 loop spans 14 amino acids. The CDR3 loop is CSVVPTGKGYGYTF. The CDR3 DNA reads TGCAGCGTTGTACCCACAGGGAAAGGCTATGGCTACACCTTC. Full variable domain (remainder filled in from reference TRBV29-1 and TRBJ1-2): SAVISQKPSRDICQRGTSLTIQCQVDSQVTMMFWYRQQPGQSLTLIATANQGSEATYESGFVIDKFPISRPNLTFSTLTVSNMSPEDSSIYLCSVVPTGKGYGYTFGSGTRLTVV.

The CDR3 coding sequence is TGTGCCAGCAGCCTGGAGTTAGGGACAGGGGTCTTCGAGCAGTACTTC. Translating it yields CASSLELGTGVFEQYF. The chain is built from TRBV5-5 and TRBJ2-7; 10 bases align to TRBD1. The J segment lost 6 bases and the V segment lost 4 bases, leaving 13 bases of the junction unmatched. The germline V gene encodes CDR1 SGHKS and CDR2 YYEKEE (reference sequence). CDR3 length: 16 residues. The variable domain in full, with the rest retrieved from reference TRBV5-5 and TRBJ2-7, is DAGVTQSPTHLIKTRGQQVTLRCSPISGHKSVSWYQQVLGQGPQFIFQYYEKEERGRGNFPDRFSARQFPNYSSELNVNALLLGDSALYLCASSLELGTGVFEQYFGPGTRLTVT.

To note about this clonotype: Germline and junction disagree at one end, which may indicate a read error. V gene TRBV3-1 combines with J gene TRBJ1-1; weak D call: TRBD1 (6 bases). The CDR3 runs 13 residues. Germline CDR1 is LGHDT and CDR2 is YNNKEL (reference sequence). Here the CDR3 reads CASGQRQVTEAFF. The CDR3 coding sequence is TGTGCCAGCGGCCAAAGACAGGTCACTGAAGCTTTCTTT.